This T cell receptor (beta chain) is drawn from a study of T cell responses to AZD1222 COVID-19 vaccine. Comment on this clone: The antigen remains unidentified.

J lost 6 bases, V lost 4 bases, and 5 bases had no gene match. This CDR3 is 15 amino acids long. Per germline, CDR1 SGHDT and CDR2 YYEEEE. General study results and limits: It should be noted that donors were predominantly white British and more often female, and clonal diversity was possibly underestimated.

Profiled with immunoSEQ multiplex PCR; TCRdb holds only in-frame clones, not every one. The sample lists more than 150,000 clones; about 86% were seen once. Sequenced material: peripheral blood, taken on day 0 of AZD1222 vaccination. The rearrangement joins TRBV5-6 to TRBJ2-5; 14 nucleotides align to TRBD2. The TCR was taken from an adult in good health. DNA of the CDR3: TGTGCCAGCAGCGAGGGGACTAGCGGGAGAAAGACCCAGTACTTC. Protein: CASSEGTSGRKTQYF.